The T cell receptor (beta chain) described here comes from a study of tissue T cells after allogeneic stem cell transplantation. The study's findings and limits: Across patients, clones rarely overlapped, yet motif clusters were shared tissue-specifically. Some tissue clones might be persisting host cells; their alloreactivity or antigen specificity was not determined.

Time point indicated: mouse harvest day 14 after allogeneic transplant. Each mouse received 10^7 T-cell-depleted marrow cells plus 10^6 splenic CD5+ T cells by tail vein. Mice had MHC-mismatched B6 into BALB/c GVHD, sampled day 7 or 14. Remarks on this clone: The antigen remains unidentified. Genes and germline come from the mouse. The sequence runs out 1 residue before the end of the CDR3; the remainder is reconstructed from the germline J gene.

This table comes from immunoSEQ multiplex PCR, and its TCRdb copy is limited to in-frame clones, with some not included. The table shows about 3,500 clones, with roughly 45% occurring only once. The CDR3 is 14 residues long. Per germline, CDR1 KGHPV and CDR2 FQNQEV (reference sequence). The V gene lost 2 bases and the J gene lost 2 bases, with 6 bases spanning the gap. This chain links TRBV26 with TRBJ2-2; D is uncertain. The sample consisted of gut tissue. The sequence derives from a female BALB/c mouse given C57BL/6 T cells with graft-versus-host disease after an allogeneic hematopoietic cell transplant. The covered CDR3 bases are TGTGCCAGCAGTCTGCAGGTTAACACCGGGCAGCTCTAC. Translating gives CASSLQVNTGQLY. The CDR3 reads in full as CASSLQVNTGQLYF.